This T cell receptor (beta chain) was recorded in a study of cytomegalovirus exposure and HLA in healthy donors. Germline trimming cut 2 bases from V and 8 bases from J; bases unmatched to any gene: 3. The germline V gene has CDR1 KGHSH and CDR2 LQKENI. The CDR3 totals 13 residues. Of note for this clone: Antigen: not known.

Study conclusions and caveats: A few V segments could not be told apart, such as TRBV6-2 and TRBV6-3, and were left out.

The donors, nominally healthy at sampling, likely had unrecorded immune exposures. Vbeta (60) and Jbeta (13) primers were used in the PCR. The repertoire was sequenced with immunoSEQ multiplex PCR; TCRdb's copy has only in-frame clones and lacks some. The specimen's table records 50,000 or so clones. Sample: PBMCs. V and J are TRBV18 and TRBJ1-2; 9 bases are a match to TRBD1. This receptor was taken from a woman aged 40 to 50 in good health and CMV-seronegative. The DNA for the CDR3 is TGTGCCAGCTCACCAAGACAGGGGGTCGGCTACACCTTC. This encodes CASSPRQGVGYTF.